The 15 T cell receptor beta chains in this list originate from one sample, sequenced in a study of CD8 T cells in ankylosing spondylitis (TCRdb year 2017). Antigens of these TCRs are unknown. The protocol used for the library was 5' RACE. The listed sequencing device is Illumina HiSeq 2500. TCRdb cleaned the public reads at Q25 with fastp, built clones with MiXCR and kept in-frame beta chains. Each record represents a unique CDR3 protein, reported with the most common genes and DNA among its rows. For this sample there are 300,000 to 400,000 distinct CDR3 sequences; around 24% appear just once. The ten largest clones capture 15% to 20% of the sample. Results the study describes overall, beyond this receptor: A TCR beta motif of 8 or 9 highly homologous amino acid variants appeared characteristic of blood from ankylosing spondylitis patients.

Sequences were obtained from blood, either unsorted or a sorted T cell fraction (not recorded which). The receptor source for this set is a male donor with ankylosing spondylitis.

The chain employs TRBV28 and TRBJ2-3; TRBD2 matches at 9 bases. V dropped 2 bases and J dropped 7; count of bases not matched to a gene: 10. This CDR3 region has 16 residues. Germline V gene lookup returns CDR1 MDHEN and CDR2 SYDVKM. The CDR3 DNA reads TGTGCCAGCAGTTTAGGGGCTAGCGGGATTATGTATACGCAGTATTTT. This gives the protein CASSLGASGIMYTQYF.

The CDR3 DNA is TGCAGTGCGCCTGACGCAGCGGGCACAGATACGCAGTATTTT. It encodes CSAPDAAGTDTQYF. The chain couples TRBV20-1 to TRBJ2-3; D might be TRBD2 (5 bases). V lost 6 bases, J lost 1 base, and 14 bases lay in between. This CDR3 has 14 amino acids. Germline V CDR1 and CDR2: DFQATT, SNEGSKA (reference sequence).

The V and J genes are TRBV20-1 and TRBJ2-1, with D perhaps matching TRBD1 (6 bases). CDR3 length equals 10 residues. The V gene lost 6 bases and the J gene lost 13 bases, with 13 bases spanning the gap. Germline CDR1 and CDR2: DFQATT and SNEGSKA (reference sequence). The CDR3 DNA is TGCAGTGCCGTAGGGGGACACCAGTTCTTC. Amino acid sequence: CSAVGGHQFF.

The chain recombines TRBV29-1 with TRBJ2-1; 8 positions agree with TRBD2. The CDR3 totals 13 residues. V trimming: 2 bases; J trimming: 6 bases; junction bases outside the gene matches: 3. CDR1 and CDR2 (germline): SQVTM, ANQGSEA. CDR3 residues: CSVESSGFNEQFF. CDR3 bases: TGCAGCGTTGAATCTAGCGGGTTCAATGAGCAGTTCTTC.

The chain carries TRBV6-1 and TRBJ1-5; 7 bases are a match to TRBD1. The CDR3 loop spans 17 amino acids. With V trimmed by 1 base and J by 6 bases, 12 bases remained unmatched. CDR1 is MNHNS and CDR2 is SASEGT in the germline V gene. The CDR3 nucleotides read TGTGCCAGCAGTGAAGAAATGGGACAGCCTGTGGGTCAGCCCCAGCATTTT. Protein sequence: CASSEEMGQPVGQPQHF.

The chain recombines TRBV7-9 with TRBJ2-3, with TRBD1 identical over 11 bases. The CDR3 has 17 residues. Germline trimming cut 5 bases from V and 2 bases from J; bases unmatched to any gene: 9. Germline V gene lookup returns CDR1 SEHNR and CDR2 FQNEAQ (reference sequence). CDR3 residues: CASSTPPGQGATDTQYF. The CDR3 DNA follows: TGTGCCAGCAGCACCCCTCCTGGACAGGGGGCCACAGATACGCAGTATTTT.

CDR3 bases: TGTGCCAGCCGGGGGACAGGGGGCACAGATACGCAGTATTTT. This codes for CASRGTGGTDTQYF. V gene TRBV7-3 combines with J gene TRBJ2-3; 10 nucleotides line up with TRBD1. J gave up 1 base and V 8 bases, and 3 bases lay outside the gene matches. Germline CDR1 is SGHTA and CDR2 is FQGTGA. The CDR3 is 14 amino acids.

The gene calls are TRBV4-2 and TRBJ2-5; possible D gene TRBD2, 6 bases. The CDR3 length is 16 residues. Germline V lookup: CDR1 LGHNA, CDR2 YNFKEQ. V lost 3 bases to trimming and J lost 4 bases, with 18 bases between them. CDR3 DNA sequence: TGTGCCAGCAGCCAGGATCTTCGAGCGGGTGGAGAGACCCAGTACTTC. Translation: CASSQDLRAGGETQYF.

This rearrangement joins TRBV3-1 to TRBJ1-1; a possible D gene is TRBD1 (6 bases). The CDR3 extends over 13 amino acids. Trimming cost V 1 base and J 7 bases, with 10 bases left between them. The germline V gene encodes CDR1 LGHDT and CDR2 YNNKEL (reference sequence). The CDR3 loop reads CASSQGGAGEAFF. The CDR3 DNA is TGTGCCAGCAGCCAAGGGGGGGCAGGTGAAGCTTTCTTT. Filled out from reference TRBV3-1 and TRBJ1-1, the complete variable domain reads DTAVSQTPKYLVTQMGNDKSIKCEQNLGHDTMYWYKQDSKKFLKIMFSYNNKELIINETVPNRFSPKSPDKAHLNLHINSLELGDSAVYFCASSQGGAGEAFFGQGTRLTVV.

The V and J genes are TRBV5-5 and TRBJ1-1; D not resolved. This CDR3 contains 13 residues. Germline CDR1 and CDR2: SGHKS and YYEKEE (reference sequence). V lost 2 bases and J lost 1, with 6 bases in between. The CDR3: CASSFDWNTEAFF. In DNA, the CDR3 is TGTGCCAGCAGCTTCGATTGGAACACTGAAGCTTTCTTT.

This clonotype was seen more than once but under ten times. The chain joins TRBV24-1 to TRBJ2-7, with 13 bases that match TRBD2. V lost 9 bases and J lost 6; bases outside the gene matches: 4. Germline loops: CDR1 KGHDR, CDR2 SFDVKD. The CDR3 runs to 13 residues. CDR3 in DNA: TGTGCCACCGGTACTAGCGGGAGGGTCGAGCAGTACTTC. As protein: CATGTSGRVEQYF.

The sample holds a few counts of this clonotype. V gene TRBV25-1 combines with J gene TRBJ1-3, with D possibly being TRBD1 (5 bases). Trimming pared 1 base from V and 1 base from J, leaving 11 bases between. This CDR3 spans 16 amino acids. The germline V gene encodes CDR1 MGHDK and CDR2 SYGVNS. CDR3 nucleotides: TGTGCCAGCAGTGAATTGGGGCGCCCATCTGGAAACACCATATATTTT. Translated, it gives CASSELGRPSGNTIYF.

DNA of the CDR3: TGCGCCAGCAGTTTGACAGTAGACTACGAGCAGTACTTC. Translated, it gives CASSLTVDYEQYF. The rearrangement links TRBV5-1 to TRBJ2-7, with D perhaps TRBD1 (5 bases). The germline V and J ends were trimmed by 5 bases and 3 bases, with 12 bases remaining between them. The CDR3 is made up of 13 amino acids. CDR1 SGHRS and CDR2 YFSETQ come from the germline V gene.

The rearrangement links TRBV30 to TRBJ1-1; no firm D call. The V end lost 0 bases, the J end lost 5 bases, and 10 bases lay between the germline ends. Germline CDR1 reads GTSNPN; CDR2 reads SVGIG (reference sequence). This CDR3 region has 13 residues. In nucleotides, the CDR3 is TGTGCCTGGAGTGTAGGCATCTGGACTGAAGCTTTCTTT. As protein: CAWSVGIWTEAFF.

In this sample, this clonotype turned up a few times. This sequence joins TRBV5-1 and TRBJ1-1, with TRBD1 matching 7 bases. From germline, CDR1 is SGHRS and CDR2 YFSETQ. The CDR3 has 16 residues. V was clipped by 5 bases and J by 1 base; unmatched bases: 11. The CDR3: CASRKTTGTANTEAFF. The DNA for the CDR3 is TGCGCCAGCAGAAAAACAACCGGGACAGCGAACACTGAAGCTTTCTTT. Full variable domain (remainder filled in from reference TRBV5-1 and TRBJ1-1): KAGVTQTPRYLIKTRGQQVTLSCSPISGHRSVSWYQQTPGQGLQFLFEYFSETQRNKGNFPGRFSGRQFSNSRSEMNVSTLELGDSALYLCASRKTTGTANTEAFFGQGTRLTVV.